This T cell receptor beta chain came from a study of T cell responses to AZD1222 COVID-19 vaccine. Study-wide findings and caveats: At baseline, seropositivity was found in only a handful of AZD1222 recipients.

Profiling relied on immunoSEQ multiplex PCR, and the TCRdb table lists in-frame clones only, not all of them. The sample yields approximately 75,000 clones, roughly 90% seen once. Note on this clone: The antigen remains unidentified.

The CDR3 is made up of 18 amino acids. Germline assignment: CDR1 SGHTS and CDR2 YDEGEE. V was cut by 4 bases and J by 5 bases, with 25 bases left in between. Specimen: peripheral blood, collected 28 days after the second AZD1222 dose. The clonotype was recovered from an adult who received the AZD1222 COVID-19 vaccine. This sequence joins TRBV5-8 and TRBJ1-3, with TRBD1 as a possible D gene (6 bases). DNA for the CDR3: TGTGCCAGCAGCCAGCGTTTCAGGGGCCCCCTGGTCCGAAACACCATATATTTT. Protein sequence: CASSQRFRGPLVRNTIYF.